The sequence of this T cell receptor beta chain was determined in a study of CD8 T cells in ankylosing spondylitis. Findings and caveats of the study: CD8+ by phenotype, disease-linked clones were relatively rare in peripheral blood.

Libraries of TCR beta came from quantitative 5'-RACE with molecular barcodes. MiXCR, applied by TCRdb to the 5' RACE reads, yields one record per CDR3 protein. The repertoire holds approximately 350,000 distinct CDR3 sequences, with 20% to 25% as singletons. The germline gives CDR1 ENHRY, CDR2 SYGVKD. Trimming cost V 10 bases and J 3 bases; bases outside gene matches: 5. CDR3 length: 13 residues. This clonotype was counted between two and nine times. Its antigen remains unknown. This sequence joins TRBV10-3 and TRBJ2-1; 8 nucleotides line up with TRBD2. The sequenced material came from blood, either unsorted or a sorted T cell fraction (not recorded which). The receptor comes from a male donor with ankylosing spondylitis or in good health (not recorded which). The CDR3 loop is CATGRGDYNEQFF. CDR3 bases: TGTGCCACTGGGCGGGGGGACTACAATGAGCAGTTCTTC.